The 28 T cell receptor beta chains given below trace back to one sample, sequenced in a study of identical twins. TCRdb reanalysed the 5' RACE reads using MiXCR and keeps one entry per CDR3 protein. The sample carries approximately 500,000 distinct CDR3 sequences, 24% recorded once. The sample was also linked to a second study, of T cells expressing NK-cell markers.

The sample comprised CD4+ T cells sorted from blood. Receptors originate from a woman younger than 35 in good health.

The V and J genes are TRBV5-1 and TRBJ2-4; 7 bases match TRBD1. J gave up 12 bases and V 3 bases, and 12 bases lay outside the gene matches. The CDR3 is 14 amino acids. From germline, CDR1 is SGHRS and CDR2 YFSETQ. As DNA, the CDR3 is TGCGCCAGCAGCTCCGAATTGACAGGGACGAATCAGTACTTC. Translating gives CASSSELTGTNQYF. Full variable domain (remainder filled in from reference TRBV5-1 and TRBJ2-4): KAGVTQTPRYLIKTRGQQVTLSCSPISGHRSVSWYQQTPGQGLQFLFEYFSETQRNKGNFPGRFSGRQFSNSRSEMNVSTLELGDSALYLCASSSELTGTNQYFGAGTRLSVL.

CDR3 region: CASLAGLGNTIYF. Written as DNA, the CDR3 is TGTGCCAGCCTGGCGGGCCTCGGGAACACCATATATTTT. The chain combines TRBV6-6 with TRBJ1-3; D gene ambiguous. This CDR3 region has 13 residues. The germline gives CDR1 MNHNY, CDR2 SVGAGI (reference sequence). Deletions cut 8 bases from V and 7 bases from J, with 15 bases between.

Of note for this clonotype: A junction end diverges from the germline sequence, so it may reflect a read error. CDR3 amino acids: CCARSGPSGTPADTQYF. The CDR3 DNA reads as TGCTGTGCTAGAAGTGGTCCTAGCGGGACCCCAGCAGATACGCAGTATTTT. The V call is TRBV20-1, the J call TRBJ2-3; TRBD2 aligns across 9 bases. The CDR3 covers 17 residues. Germline V gene data show CDR1 as DFQATT and CDR2 as SNEGSKA (reference sequence).

The chain has TRBV9 and TRBJ1-1; D unclear. The germline gives CDR1 SGDLS, CDR2 YYNGEE. Between the trimmed V and J ends, which lost 0 bases and 4 bases, there was a span of 16 bases. The CDR3 length is 16 residues. CDR3 sequence reads: CASSVGFTAGSTEAFF. In nucleotides, the CDR3 is TGTGCCAGCAGCGTAGGTTTTACGGCCGGATCCACTGAAGCTTTCTTT.

This clonotype occurred a few times. The chain employs TRBV24-1 and TRBJ2-1, with unresolved D. Germline V CDR1 and CDR2: KGHDR, SFDVKD. CDR3 length: 11 residues. Trimming pared 1 base from V and 10 bases from J, leaving 4 bases between. CDR3 loop: CATSDLWEQFF. CDR3 bases: TGTGCCACCAGTGATTTATGGGAGCAGTTCTTC.

This clonotype was seen only a few times. V gene TRBV12-3 or TRBV12-4 combines with J gene TRBJ2-1, with 8 positions matching TRBD2. V lost 1 base, J lost 8 bases, and 7 bases stayed unmatched. CDR3 length equals 15 residues. The CDR3 sequence is CASSLEGLGRYEQFF. The CDR3 DNA is TGTGCCAGCAGTTTAGAGGGACTAGGTCGGTATGAGCAGTTCTTC.

The chain recombines TRBV20-1 with TRBJ2-7; tentatively, D is TRBD2 (5 bases). V was trimmed by 3 bases and J by 5 bases, leaving 14 bases between them. Germline V gives CDR1 DFQATT, CDR2 SNEGSKA (reference sequence). The CDR3 contains 13 residues. The CDR3 loop is CSASFPAGDEQYF. The CDR3 DNA sequence: TGCAGTGCTAGTTTCCCGGCCGGGGACGAGCAGTACTTC.

This clonotype was picked up a small number of times. V usage is TRBV6-5 and J usage is TRBJ1-4; D uncertain. Germline V gene sequence: CDR1 MNHEY, CDR2 SVGAGI. The CDR3 spans 13 residues. V dropped 2 bases and J dropped 6 bases, with 7 bases sitting between them. The CDR3 DNA reads TGTGCCAGCAGTTACATAGGGCATGAAAAACTGTTTTTT. It is translated as CASSYIGHEKLFF.

This clonotype came up many times. The CDR3 nucleotides are TGTGCCAGCAGTTTAGAGGGCTATGGCTACACCTTC. It is translated as CASSLEGYGYTF. The chain uses TRBV12-3 or TRBV12-4 and TRBJ1-2; no clear D. The CDR3 spans 12 residues. V was pared by 1 base and J by 4 bases, with 4 bases between.

This clonotype has more than one count but fewer than ten. The V gene is TRBV7-9, the J gene TRBJ2-7; D is possibly TRBD1 (5 bases). Germline V gene data show CDR1 as SEHNR and CDR2 as FQNEAQ (reference sequence). The V gene lost 7 bases and the J gene lost 0 bases, with 13 bases spanning the gap. This CDR3 has 14 amino acids. The CDR3 loop reads CASTLDSISYEQYF. The CDR3 DNA reads TGTGCCAGCACCCTAGACAGCATCTCCTACGAGCAGTACTTC.

The rearrangement joins TRBV7-6 to TRBJ2-2; 12 bases are shared with TRBD2. The V segment lost 3 bases and the J segment 7 bases; nucleotides outside the gene matches: 9. The CDR3 runs 17 residues. Germline V gene lookup returns CDR1 SGHVS and CDR2 FNYEAQ. For the CDR3, the DNA is TGTGCCAGCAGCTTTCGGGCTAGCGGGAGGGCCGTCGGGGAGCTGTTTTTT. Translation gives CASSFRASGRAVGELFF.

The V call is TRBV7-3, the J call TRBJ2-2; D call uncertain. Germline V gives CDR1 SGHTA, CDR2 FQGTGA. The CDR3 sequence is 13 residues long. V was cut by 3 bases and J by 6 bases, with 8 bases left in between. CDR3 DNA: TGTGCCAGCAGCTTGAGACCGTCCGGGGAGCTGTTTTTT. This encodes CASSLRPSGELFF.

This clonotype was observed a few times. The V gene is TRBV7-2, the J gene TRBJ1-1, with TRBD1 matching over 7 bases. The CDR3 has 12 residues. Per germline, CDR1 SGHTA and CDR2 FQGNSA. The V gene end was trimmed by 6 bases and the J gene end by 5 bases; junction bases not matched to a gene: 3. This CDR3 reads CASRYRGTEAFF. The CDR3 DNA reads as TGTGCCAGCAGATACAGGGGTACTGAAGCTTTCTTT.

This clonotype was observed many times. The chain combines TRBV7-3 with TRBJ2-3; unclear D gene. The CDR3 runs to 12 residues. Trimming pared 4 bases from V and 5 bases from J, leaving 7 bases between. CDR1 is SGHTA and CDR2 is FQGTGA in the germline V gene. The CDR3 coding sequence is TGTGCCAGCAGCTCCATAGGAGATACGCAGTATTTT. Translation: CASSSIGDTQYF.

The rearrangement joins TRBV7-2 to TRBJ2-3; weak D call: TRBD2 (5 bases). V was shortened by 0 bases and J by 4 bases, with 8 bases between the two germline ends. CDR1 SGHTA and CDR2 FQGNSA come from the germline V gene. The CDR3 has 14 residues. The CDR3 bases are TGTGCCAGCAGCTTAGCGGGAGCGGCAGATACGCAGTATTTT. Protein: CASSLAGAADTQYF. Looking up the rest from reference TRBV7-2 and TRBJ2-3 gives the full variable domain: GAGVSQSPSNKVTEKGKDVELRCDPISGHTALYWYRQSLGQGLEFLIYFQGNSAPDKSGLPSDRFSAERTGGSVSTLTIQRTQQEDSAVYLCASSLAGAADTQYFGPGTRLTVL.

The V gene is TRBV5-1, the J gene TRBJ2-2; unclear D gene. The length of the CDR3 is 15 residues. Germline assignment: CDR1 SGHRS and CDR2 YFSETQ. V was shortened by 4 bases and J by 0 bases, with 10 bases between the two germline ends. CDR3 residues: CASSVALANTGELFF. CDR3 coding DNA: TGCGCCAGCAGCGTCGCACTCGCGAACACCGGGGAGCTGTTTTTT.

V and J are TRBV3-1 and TRBJ2-1; D might be TRBD2 (7 bases). The CDR3 is 14 residues long. Germline CDR1 reads LGHDT; CDR2 reads YNNKEL (reference sequence). V lost 4 bases, J lost 9 bases, and 16 bases lay in between. CDR3 sequence (DNA): TGTGCCAGCAGCCGGGACTGGGAGGGGGTTGAGCAGTTCTTC. It is translated as CASSRDWEGVEQFF.

This clonotype appeared a few times. This chain joins TRBV20-1 and TRBJ1-2; TRBD1 might be the D (6 bases). CDR3 size: 13 residues. V lost 6 bases, J lost 7 bases, and 18 bases lay in between. Germline V gene data show CDR1 as DFQATT and CDR2 as SNEGSKA (reference sequence). CDR3 nucleotide sequence: TGCAGTGCCCCCTTATGGGGGCGGGTTGGCTACACCTTC. This encodes CSAPLWGRVGYTF.

The chain is built from TRBV3-1 and TRBJ2-3; 11 bases match TRBD2. The CDR3 contains 15 residues. V was pared by 4 bases and J by 6 bases, with 6 bases of the junction left unmatched. CDR1 is LGHDT and CDR2 is YNNKEL in the germline V gene (reference sequence). The CDR3 spells CASSLSSGRRDTQYF. The CDR3 nucleotides read TGTGCCAGCAGCCTTTCTAGCGGGAGGAGGGATACGCAGTATTTT.

This clonotype came up a few times. This chain links TRBV12-3 or TRBV12-4 with TRBJ1-2; weak D call: TRBD1 (6 bases). The V gene lost 5 bases and the J gene lost 5 bases, with 15 bases spanning the gap. The CDR3 length is 14 residues. Here the CDR3 DNA reads TGTGCCAGCAGTCCAGGGGATCTTAATTATGGCTACACCTTC. Translated, it gives CASSPGDLNYGYTF.

V usage is TRBV10-3 and J usage is TRBJ1-1; maybe TRBD1 (5 bases). CDR3 length equals 14 residues. With 3 bases removed from V and 5 bases from J, the gap between germline ends came to 13 bases. Germline CDR1 is ENHRY and CDR2 is SYGVKD. CDR3 sequence: CAISDYSGTTEAFF. As DNA, the CDR3 is TGTGCCATCAGTGACTACTCCGGGACTACTGAAGCTTTCTTT.

This clonotype was seen a few times. The V call is TRBV7-9, the J call TRBJ2-2, with D tentatively TRBD2 (5 bases). CDR1 is SEHNR, CDR2 FQNEAQ, per germline (reference sequence). The CDR3 extends over 15 amino acids. V lost 3 bases and J lost 6, with 14 bases in between. The CDR3 sequence is CASSFFPSGAGELFF. The CDR3 bases are TGTGCCAGCAGCTTTTTTCCGAGCGGCGCCGGGGAGCTGTTTTTT.

The table lists this clonotype with many counts. This chain uses TRBV20-1 with TRBJ2-1; no clear D gene. The length of the CDR3 is 15 residues. V lost 2 bases and J lost 4, with 15 bases in between. CDR1 DFQATT and CDR2 SNEGSKA come from the germline V gene (reference sequence). CDR3 residues: CSARKTVQAYNEQFF. In nucleotides, the CDR3 is TGCAGTGCTAGAAAAACAGTTCAGGCTTACAATGAGCAGTTCTTC.

The rearrangement links TRBV6-1 to TRBJ2-3; 8 bases agree with TRBD2. The CDR3 sequence is 16 residues long. After removal of 6 bases from V and 5 bases from J, the junction contained 13 bases not matched to a gene. Germline assignment: CDR1 MNHNS and CDR2 SASEGT. CDR3 protein: CASSLGREAYGDTQYF. CDR3 coding DNA: TGTGCCAGCAGCCTAGGGCGGGAGGCCTACGGAGATACGCAGTATTTT.

The chain joins TRBV12-3 or TRBV12-4 to TRBJ2-1; a weak D match, TRBD2 (8 bases). This CDR3 contains 15 residues. Trimming left V 3 bases short and J 6 bases short, with 15 bases between. CDR3: CASSLRGREVNEQFF. The CDR3 coding sequence is TGTGCCAGCAGTTTGAGGGGGCGGGAGGTCAATGAGCAGTTCTTC.

This clonotype occurred a few times. The rearrangement links TRBV20-1 to TRBJ2-5; D is ambiguous. This CDR3 contains 15 residues. The germline gives CDR1 DFQATT, CDR2 SNEGSKA (reference sequence). V lost 4 bases, J lost 5 bases, and 20 bases lay in between. The CDR3 DNA sequence: TGCAGTGCTACGCCTCGACTCGGATTGGGGGAGACCCAGTACTTC. As protein: CSATPRLGLGETQYF.

This chain joins TRBV13 and TRBJ2-2; 10 bases are a match to TRBD2. Per germline, CDR1 PRHDT and CDR2 FYEKMQ (reference sequence). With V trimmed by 5 bases and J by 9 bases, 3 bases remained unmatched. The CDR3 is 13 amino acids. In DNA, the CDR3 is TGTGCCAGCAGCCTAGCGGGGGCTCGGGAGCTGTTTTTT. It encodes CASSLAGARELFF.

This chain connects TRBV29-1 to TRBJ1-5; D might be TRBD1 (6 bases). The V end lost 5 bases, the J end lost 3 bases, and 11 bases lay between the germline ends. CDR3 length: 13 residues. Germline V gene data show CDR1 as SQVTM and CDR2 as ANQGSEA. Here the CDR3 reads CSVLGQHNQPQHF. CDR3 coding DNA: TGCAGCGTTCTAGGACAGCACAATCAGCCCCAGCATTTT.